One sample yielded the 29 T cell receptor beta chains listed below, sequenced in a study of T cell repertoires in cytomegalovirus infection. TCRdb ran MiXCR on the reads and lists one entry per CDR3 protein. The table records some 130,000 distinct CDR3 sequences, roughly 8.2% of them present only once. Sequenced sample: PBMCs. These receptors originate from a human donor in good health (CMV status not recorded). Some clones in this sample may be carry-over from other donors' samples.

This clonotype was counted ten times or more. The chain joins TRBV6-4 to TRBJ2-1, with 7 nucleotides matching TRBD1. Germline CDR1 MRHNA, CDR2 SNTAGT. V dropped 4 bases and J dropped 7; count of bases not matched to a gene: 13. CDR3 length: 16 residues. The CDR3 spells CASSARTGATQNEQFF. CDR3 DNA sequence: TGTGCCAGCAGTGCTCGCACAGGGGCAACGCAGAATGAGCAGTTCTTC.

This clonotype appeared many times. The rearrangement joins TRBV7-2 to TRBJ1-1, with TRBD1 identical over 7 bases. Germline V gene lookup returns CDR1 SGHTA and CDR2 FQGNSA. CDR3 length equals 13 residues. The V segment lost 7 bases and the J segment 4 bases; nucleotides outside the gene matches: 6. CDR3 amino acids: CASNETGSTEAFF. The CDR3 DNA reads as TGTGCCAGCAATGAGACAGGGAGCACTGAAGCTTTCTTT.

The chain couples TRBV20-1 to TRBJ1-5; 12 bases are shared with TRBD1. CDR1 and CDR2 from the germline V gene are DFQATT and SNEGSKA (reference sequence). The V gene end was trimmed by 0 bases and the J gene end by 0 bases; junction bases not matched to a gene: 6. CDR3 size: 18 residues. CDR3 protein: CSARERDRGPYSNQPQHF. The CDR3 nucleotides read TGCAGTGCTAGAGAAAGGGACAGGGGGCCTTATAGCAATCAGCCCCAGCATTTT.

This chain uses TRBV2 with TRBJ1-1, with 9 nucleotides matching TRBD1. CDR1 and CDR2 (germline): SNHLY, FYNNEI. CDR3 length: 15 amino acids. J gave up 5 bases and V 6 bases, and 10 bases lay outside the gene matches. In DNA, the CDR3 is TGTGCCAGCAGCGGACAGGGGATGGGGGATACTGAAGCTTTCTTT. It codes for CASSGQGMGDTEAFF.

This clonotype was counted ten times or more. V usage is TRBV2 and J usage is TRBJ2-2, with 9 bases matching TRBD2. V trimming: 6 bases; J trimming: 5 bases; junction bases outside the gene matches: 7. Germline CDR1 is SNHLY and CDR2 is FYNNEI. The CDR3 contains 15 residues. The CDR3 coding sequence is TGTGCCAGCAGGACCCTAGCGGGGTTAACCGGGGAGCTGTTTTTT. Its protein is CASRTLAGLTGELFF.

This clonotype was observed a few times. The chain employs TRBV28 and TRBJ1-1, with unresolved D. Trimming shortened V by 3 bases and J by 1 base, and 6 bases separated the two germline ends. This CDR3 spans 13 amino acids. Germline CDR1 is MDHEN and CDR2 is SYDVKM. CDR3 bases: TGTGCCAGCAGTTTTTGGCGGAACACTGAAGCTTTCTTT. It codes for CASSFWRNTEAFF.

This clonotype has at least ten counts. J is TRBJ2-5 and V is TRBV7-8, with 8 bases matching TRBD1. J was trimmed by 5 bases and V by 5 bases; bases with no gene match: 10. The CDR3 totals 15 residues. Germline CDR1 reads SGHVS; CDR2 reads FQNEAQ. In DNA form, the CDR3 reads TGTGCCAGCAGCCCAGTACAGGGGGTCAGGGAGACCCAGTACTTC. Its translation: CASSPVQGVRETQYF.

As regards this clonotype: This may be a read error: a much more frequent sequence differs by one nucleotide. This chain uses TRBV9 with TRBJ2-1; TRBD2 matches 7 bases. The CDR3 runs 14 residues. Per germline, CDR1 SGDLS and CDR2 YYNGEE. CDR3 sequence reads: CASRVGTGGDEQFF. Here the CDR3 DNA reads TGTGCCAGCCGCGTAGGAACGGGGGGAGATGAGCAGTTCTTC.

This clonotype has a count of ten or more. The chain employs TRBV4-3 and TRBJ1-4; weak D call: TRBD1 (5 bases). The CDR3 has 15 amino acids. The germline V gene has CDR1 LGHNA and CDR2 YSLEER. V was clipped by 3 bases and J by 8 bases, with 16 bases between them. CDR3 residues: CASSQGQGAGEKLFF. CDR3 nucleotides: TGCGCCAGCAGCCAGGGTCAGGGAGCTGGAGAAAAACTGTTTTTT.

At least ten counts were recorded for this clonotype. As DNA, the CDR3 is TGCGCCAGCAGCCTCCCCCCCGGGACAACCCCCAATGAGCAGTTCTTC. It encodes CASSLPPGTTPNEQFF. The V and J genes are TRBV4-1 and TRBJ2-1, with a weak D call TRBD1 (6 bases). Germline CDR1 is MGHRA and CDR2 is YSYEKL. V dropped 4 bases and J dropped 6 bases, with 19 bases sitting between them. The CDR3 has 16 residues.

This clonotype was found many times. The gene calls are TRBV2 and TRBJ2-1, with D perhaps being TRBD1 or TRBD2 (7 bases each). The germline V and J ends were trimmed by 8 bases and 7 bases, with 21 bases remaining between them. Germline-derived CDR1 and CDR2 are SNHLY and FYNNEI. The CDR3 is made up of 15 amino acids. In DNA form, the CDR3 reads TGTGCCAGCGGGGGGGACAGACTTTATGGAAATGAGCAGTTCTTC. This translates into CASGGDRLYGNEQFF.

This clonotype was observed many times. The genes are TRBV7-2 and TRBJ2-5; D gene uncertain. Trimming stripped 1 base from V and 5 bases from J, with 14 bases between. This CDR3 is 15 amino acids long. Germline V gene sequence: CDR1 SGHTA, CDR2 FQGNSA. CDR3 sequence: CASSLGEGFRETQYF. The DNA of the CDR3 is TGTGCCAGCAGCTTAGGAGAAGGGTTTCGGGAGACCCAGTACTTC.

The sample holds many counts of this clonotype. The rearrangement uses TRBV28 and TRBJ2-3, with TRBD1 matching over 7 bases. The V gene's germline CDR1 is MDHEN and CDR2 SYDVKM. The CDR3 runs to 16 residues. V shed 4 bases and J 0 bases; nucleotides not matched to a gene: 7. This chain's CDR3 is CASSSRRTGSTDTQYF. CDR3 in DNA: TGTGCCAGCAGTTCAAGAAGGACAGGAAGCACAGATACGCAGTATTTT. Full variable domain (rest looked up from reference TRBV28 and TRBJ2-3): DVKVTQSSRYLVKRTGEKVFLECVQDMDHENMFWYRQDPGLGLRLIYFSYDVKMKEKGDIPEGYSVSREKKERFSLILESASTNQTSMYLCASSSRRTGSTDTQYFGPGTRLTVL.

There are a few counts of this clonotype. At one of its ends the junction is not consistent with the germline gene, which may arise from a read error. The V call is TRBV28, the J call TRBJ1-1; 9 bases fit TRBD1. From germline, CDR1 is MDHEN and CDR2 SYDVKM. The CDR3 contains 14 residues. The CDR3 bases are TGTGCCAGCACTTTACAGGGGGCACGGACTGAAGCTTTCTTT. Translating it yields CASTLQGARTEAFF.

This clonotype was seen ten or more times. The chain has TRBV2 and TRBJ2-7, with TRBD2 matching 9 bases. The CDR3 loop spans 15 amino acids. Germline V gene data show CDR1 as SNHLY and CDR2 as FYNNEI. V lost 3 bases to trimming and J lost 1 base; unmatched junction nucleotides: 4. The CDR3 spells CASSDSSGGSYEQYF. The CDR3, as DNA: TGTGCCAGCAGTGACAGTAGCGGGGGTTCCTACGAGCAGTACTTC.

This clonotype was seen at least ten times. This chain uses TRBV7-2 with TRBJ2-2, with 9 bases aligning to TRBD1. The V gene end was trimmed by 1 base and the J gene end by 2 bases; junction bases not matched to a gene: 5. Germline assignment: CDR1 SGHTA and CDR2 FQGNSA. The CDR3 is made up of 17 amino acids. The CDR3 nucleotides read TGTGCCAGCAGCTTAGACTGGACAGGGGTAAACACCGGGGAGCTGTTTTTT. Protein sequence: CASSLDWTGVNTGELFF.

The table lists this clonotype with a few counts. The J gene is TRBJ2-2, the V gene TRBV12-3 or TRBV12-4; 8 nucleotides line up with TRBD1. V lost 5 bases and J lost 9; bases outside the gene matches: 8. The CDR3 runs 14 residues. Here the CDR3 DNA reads TGTGCCAGCAGTCCTGGACAGGGAGATCGGGAGCTGTTTTTT. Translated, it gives CASSPGQGDRELFF.

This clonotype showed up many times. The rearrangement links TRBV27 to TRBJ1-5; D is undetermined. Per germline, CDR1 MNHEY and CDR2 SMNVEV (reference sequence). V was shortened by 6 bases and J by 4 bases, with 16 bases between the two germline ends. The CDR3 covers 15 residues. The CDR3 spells CASRQMPGSNQPQHF. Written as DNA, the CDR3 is TGTGCCAGCAGACAAATGCCGGGGAGTAATCAGCCCCAGCATTTT.

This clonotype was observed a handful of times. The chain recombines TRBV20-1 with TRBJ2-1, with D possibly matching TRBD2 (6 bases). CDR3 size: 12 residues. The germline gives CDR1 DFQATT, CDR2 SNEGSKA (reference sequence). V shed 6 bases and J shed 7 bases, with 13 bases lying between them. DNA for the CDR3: TGCAGTGCAACCCCCGGACTAAATGAGCAGTTCTTC. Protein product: CSATPGLNEQFF.

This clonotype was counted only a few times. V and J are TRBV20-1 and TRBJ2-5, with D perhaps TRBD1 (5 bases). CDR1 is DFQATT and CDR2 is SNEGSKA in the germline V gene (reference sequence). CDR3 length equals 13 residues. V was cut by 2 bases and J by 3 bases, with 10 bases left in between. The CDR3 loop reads CSARKDTKETQYF. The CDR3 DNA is TGCAGTGCTAGAAAGGACACGAAAGAGACCCAGTACTTC.

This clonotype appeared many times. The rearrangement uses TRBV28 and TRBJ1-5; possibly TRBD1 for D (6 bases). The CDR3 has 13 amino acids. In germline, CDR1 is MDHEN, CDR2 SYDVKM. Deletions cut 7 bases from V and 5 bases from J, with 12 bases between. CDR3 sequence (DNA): TGTGCCAGCACCCTAGGGGGGTATCAGCCCCAGCATTTT. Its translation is CASTLGGYQPQHF.

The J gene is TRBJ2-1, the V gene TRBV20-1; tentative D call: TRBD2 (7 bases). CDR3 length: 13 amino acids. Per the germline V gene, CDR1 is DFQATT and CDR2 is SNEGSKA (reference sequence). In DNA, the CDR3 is TGCATACCGCGGGCGGGGGCGCCAGGTGAGCAGTTCTTC. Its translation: CIPRAGAPGEQFF.

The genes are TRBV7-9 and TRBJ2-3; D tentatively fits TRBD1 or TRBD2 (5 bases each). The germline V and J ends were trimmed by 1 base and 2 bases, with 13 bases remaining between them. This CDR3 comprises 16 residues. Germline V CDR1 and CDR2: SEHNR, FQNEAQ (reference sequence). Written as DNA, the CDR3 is TGTGCCAGCAGCTTAGTGGCCGGGGCGAACACAGATACGCAGTATTTT. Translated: CASSLVAGANTDTQYF.

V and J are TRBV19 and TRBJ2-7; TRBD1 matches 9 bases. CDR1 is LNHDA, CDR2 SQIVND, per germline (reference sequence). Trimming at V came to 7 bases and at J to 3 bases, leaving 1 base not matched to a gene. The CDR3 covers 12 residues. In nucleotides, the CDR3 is TGTGCCAGTACGGGACAGGGCTACGAGCAGTACTTC. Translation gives CASTGQGYEQYF.

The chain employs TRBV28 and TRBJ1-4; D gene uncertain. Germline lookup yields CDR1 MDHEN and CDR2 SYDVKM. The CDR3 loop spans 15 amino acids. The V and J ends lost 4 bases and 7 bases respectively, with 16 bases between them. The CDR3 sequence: CASSSGVTDGEKLFF. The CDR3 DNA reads TGTGCCAGCAGTTCCGGGGTCACGGATGGTGAAAAACTGTTTTTT.

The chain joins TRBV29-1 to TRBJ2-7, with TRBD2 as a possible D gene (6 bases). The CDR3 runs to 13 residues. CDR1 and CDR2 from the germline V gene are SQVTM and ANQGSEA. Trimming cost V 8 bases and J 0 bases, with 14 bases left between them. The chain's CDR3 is CSIHSGSSYEQYF. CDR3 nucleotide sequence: TGCAGCATCCATTCCGGGAGCTCCTACGAGCAGTACTTC.

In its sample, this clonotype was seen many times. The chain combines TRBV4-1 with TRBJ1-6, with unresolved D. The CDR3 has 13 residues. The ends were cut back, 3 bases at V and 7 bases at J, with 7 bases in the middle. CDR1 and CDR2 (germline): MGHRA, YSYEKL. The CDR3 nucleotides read TGCGCCAGCAGCCAGGGTACGAATTCACCCCTCCACTTT. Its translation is CASSQGTNSPLHF.

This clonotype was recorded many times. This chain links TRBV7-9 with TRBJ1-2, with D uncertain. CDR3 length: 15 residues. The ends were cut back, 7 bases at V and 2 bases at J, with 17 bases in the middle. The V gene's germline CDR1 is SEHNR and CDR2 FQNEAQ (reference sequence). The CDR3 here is CASTLPAAGNYGYTF. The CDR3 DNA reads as TGTGCCAGCACCCTCCCCGCGGCCGGAAACTATGGCTACACCTTC.

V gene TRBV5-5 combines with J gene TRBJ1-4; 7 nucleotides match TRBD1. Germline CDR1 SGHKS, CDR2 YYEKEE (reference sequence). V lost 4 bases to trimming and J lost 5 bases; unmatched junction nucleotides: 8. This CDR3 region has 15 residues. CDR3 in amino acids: CASSQRAGGNEKLFF. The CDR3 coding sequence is TGTGCCAGCAGCCAAAGGGCAGGGGGGAATGAAAAACTGTTTTTT.